This T cell receptor beta chain appears in the sequencing data of a study of control samples from healthy donors and cancer patients. V was pared by 2 bases and J by 3 bases, with 4 bases between. CDR3 length: 13 amino acids. Germline V lookup: CDR1 ENHRY, CDR2 SYGVKD. Libraries were prepared by immunoSEQ multiplex PCR; TCRdb keeps only in-frame clonotypes and omits some of them. The sample holds 130,000 or so clones, nearly 90% seen once. This clone was seen a few times. Sample: blood. The receptor was derived from a man between 50 and 59 years old in good health. V and J are TRBV10-3 and TRBJ2-2; D remains ambiguous. The CDR3 spells CAISEGDTGELFF. Written as DNA, the CDR3 is TGTGCCATCAGTGAGGGGGACACCGGGGAGCTGTTTTTT.